This TCR beta chain was obtained from a study of T cells in Graves' hyperthyroidism and ophthalmopathy. About the study: Peripheral blood samples were taken at initial diagnosis, prior to any treatment.

This clonotype was seen only a few times. Amplified TCR beta CDR3 regions came from RNA transcripts. The HTBI primer set drove a first-round RT-PCR of the TCR CDR3. A single record per CDR3 protein comes from TCRdb applying MiXCR to the multiplex PCR reads. The profile covers about 350,000 distinct CDR3 sequences, with approximately 15% appearing a single time and under 30% taken by the ten largest. Trimming took 1 base from V and 1 from J; bases not matched to a gene: 0. CDR1 LGHDT and CDR2 YNNKEL come from the germline V gene (reference sequence). The CDR3 runs to 15 residues. The V and J genes are TRBV3-1 and TRBJ1-4; 7 nucleotides align to TRBD1. The sequence derives from a woman aged 30 to 39 with Graves' hyperthyroidism. Source material: blood. This CDR3 reads CASSQAGGTNEKLFF. CDR3 DNA sequence: TGTGCCAGCAGCCAAGCAGGGGGAACTAATGAAAAACTGTTTTTT.